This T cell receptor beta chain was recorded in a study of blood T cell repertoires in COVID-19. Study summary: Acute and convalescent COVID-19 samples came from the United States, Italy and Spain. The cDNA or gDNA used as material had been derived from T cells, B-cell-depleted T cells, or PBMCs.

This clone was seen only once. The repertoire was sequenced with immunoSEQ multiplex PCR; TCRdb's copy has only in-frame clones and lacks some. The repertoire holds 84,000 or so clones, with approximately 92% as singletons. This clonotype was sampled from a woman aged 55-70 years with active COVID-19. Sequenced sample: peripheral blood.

The CDR3 reads CASSGQGVFYTF. The CDR3, as DNA: TGTGCCAGCAGTGGACAGGGGGTTTTCTACACCTTC. The rearrangement joins TRBV2 to TRBJ1-2; 9 nucleotides line up with TRBD1. Losses at the gene ends were 4 bases for V and 10 bases for J; bases not matched to a gene: 4. CDR1 and CDR2 (germline): SNHLY, FYNNEI. There are 12 residues in the CDR3. The whole variable domain, filled in from reference TRBV2 and TRBJ1-2, reads EPEVTQTPSHQVTQMGQEVILRCVPISNHLYFYWYRQILGQKVEFLVSFYNNEISEKSEIFDDQFSVERPDGSNFTLKIRSTKLEDSAMYFCASSGQGVFYTFGSGTRLTVV.